The clone carrying this T cell receptor beta chain was counted once. V was cut by 0 bases and J by 6 bases, with 21 bases left in between. Germline V gene lookup returns CDR1 SGDLS and CDR2 YYNGEE. The CDR3 is 17 amino acids. The data were taken from a study of Tregs in tolerant kidney transplant recipients. Related graft donors supplied nonmyeloablative bone marrow transplants, and mixed chimerism was transient. Profiling relied on immunoSEQ multiplex PCR, and the TCRdb table lists in-frame clones only, not all of them. The data contain approximately 60,000 clones, roughly 86% of them singletons. This receptor was identified in a human patient who received a combined kidney and bone marrow transplant. The graft donor may have contributed some T cells. The specimen comprised CD4+ T cells from blood (PBMCs), sampled 6 months after the transplant. This chain uses TRBV9 with TRBJ1-2; D is possibly TRBD1 (6 bases). The CDR3 nucleotides are TGTGCCAGCAGCGTAGACGAAAACCGGGGGGGCTTTGATGGCTACACCTTC. Amino acid sequence: CASSVDENRGGFDGYTF.